The clone carrying this TCR beta chain was seen only once. As yet, its antigen is unknown. Unique molecular identifiers were incorporated when the TCRbeta library was constructed. TCRdb ran MiXCR on the PCR reads and lists one entry per CDR3 protein. In the table there are 600,000 or so distinct CDR3 sequences, roughly 24% of which are singletons. The CDR3 has 15 residues. The germline V gene has CDR1 LNHNV and CDR2 YYDKDF (reference sequence). V was pared by 0 bases and J by 0 bases, with 9 bases between. This entry comes from a study of T-cell reconstitution after alpha-beta-depleted transplantation in children. Study conclusions and caveats: At one year after transplant, newly produced T cells mostly accounted for T-cell counts and diversity. Certain patients had high TCRbeta diversity at day 60, and it came from recipient T cells and thymic progenitors that survived. Reports say that about two months after transplant, the alpha-beta T cells came out of several hundred graft clones that had expanded.

The sequenced sample was PBMCs, mostly from graft donor cells, obtained 360 days after TCRalphabeta/CD19-depleted stem cell transplant. V usage is TRBV15 and J usage is TRBJ2-7; D may be TRBD1 or TRBD2 (5 bases each). The receptor was derived from a boy under three years old who had a stem cell transplant for acute myeloid leukemia, so the T cells may come from the graft donor. CDR3 bases: TGTGCCACCAGCAGAGATCCAGGGAGCTCCTACGAGCAGTACGTC. This translates into CATSRDPGSSYEQYV.